This paragraph covers one T cell receptor (beta chain) sequence. The antigen this receptor binds is unknown. No quality values exist for individual bases; no much larger clone is one base distant. Other nucleotide sequences in the sample specify the same CDR3. The library was produced with the immunoSEQ multiplex PCR assay. To provide template for TCR sequencing, every sample had RNA extracted and reverse transcribed into cDNA. SuperScript III was used for first-strand cDNA synthesis, primed with a 2:1 mix of oligo-dT and random hexamers. A synthetic immune receptor repertoire was used to gauge amplification bias, and whatever bias remained was removed computationally. As for the authors' bioinformatics: Raw reads were preprocessed to remove errors, and CDR3 was defined according to IMGT conventions as the region from the conserved cysteine to phenylalanine. Clonality was computed as 1 minus the Shannon entropy, with the entropy normalized by log2 of the number of productive unique TCRs. Whether each scalp clone was CD4 or CD8 was inferred by checking scalp TCRbeta sequences against the CD4 and CD8 repertoires from sorted blood. Here the immuneACCESS table is served through TCRdb, limited to in-frame sequences with V and J called. Missing clones are a known gap in these copies; in checked studies unresolved V genes cover under half, and the rest lacks a known reason. The V and J calls and clone size were taken over from that table, and D and trimming were inferred from the DNA. The sample has about 180,000 clones on record, roughly 70% of them singletons. The ten most abundant clones make up about an eighth of the sample.

The time point label, read with the paper, signifies: baseline before oral tofacitinib. From alopecia areata patients, peripheral blood was collected along with lesional scalp punch biopsies. PBMCs were isolated by density centrifugation and stained for CD3, CD4 and CD8, and CD4+ and CD8+ T cells were sorted on a FACSAria. The germline V gene specifies SGDLS as CDR1 and YYNGEE as CDR2. Relative to germline, V is 0 bases shorter and J is 7 bases shorter, with 8 bases between their ends. Inclusive of the bounding cysteine and phenylalanine, the CDR3 is 13 residues long. The DNA shown is the 39-base CDR3, in frame from base 1. The sample is drawn from a study of CD8+ T cells in alopecia areata (dated by TCRdb to the late 2010s). Concerning the study at large: The treated patients took part in an open-label pilot trial in which moderate-to-severe alopecia areata was treated with oral tofacitinib at 5 to 10 mg twice daily. Tofacitinib was administered for 6 to 18 months, and 6 months of follow-up off drug were then conducted to assess delayed response and recurrence. The study used high-throughput TCRbeta sequencing to examine T cell clonal expansion in alopecia areata, in both the C3H/HeJ mouse model and human patients. Tofacitinib-treated patients had biopsies at baseline and at 4 and 24 weeks of treatment, with a later scalp biopsy in several patients. TCRbeta CDR3 regions were amplified by immunoSEQ multiplex PCR with 35 Vbeta forward and 13 Jbeta reverse primers. Human TCRbeta sequencing covered scalp tissue and sorted CD4+ and CD8+ peripheral blood T cells from patchy and totalis/universalis alopecia areata patients and healthy controls. Scalp clonality was compared among normal scalp (n=4), patchy alopecia areata scalp (n=8), and alopecia totalis/universalis scalp (n=8). RNA was extracted with the PAXgene miRNA kit for fixed scalp, the miRNeasy kit for PBMCs, and the RNeasy kit for mouse skin. The paper as a whole reports these results and caveats: Unlike mouse skin, which is dominated by gammadelta T cells, normal human skin has resident alphabeta T cells that are also sequenced, and this complicates analysis of the scalp TCR repertoire. Lesional scalp, especially in alopecia totalis/universalis, showed higher clonality and more expanded CD8+ clones than normal scalp, suggesting antigenic drive. Shared TCR sequences between patients were less evident than in mice, which may be partly attributable to HLA diversity in the patient population.

The source is a human donor with alopecia areata. The input for sequencing was CD8+ T cells sorted from blood, taken at week 0. The chain couples TRBV9 to TRBJ2-1; there is no confident call for the D gene. The encoded CDR3 is CASSVGSGNEQFF. Read as DNA, the sequence is TGTGCCAGCAGCGTAGGGTCTGGGAATGAGCAGTTCTTC.